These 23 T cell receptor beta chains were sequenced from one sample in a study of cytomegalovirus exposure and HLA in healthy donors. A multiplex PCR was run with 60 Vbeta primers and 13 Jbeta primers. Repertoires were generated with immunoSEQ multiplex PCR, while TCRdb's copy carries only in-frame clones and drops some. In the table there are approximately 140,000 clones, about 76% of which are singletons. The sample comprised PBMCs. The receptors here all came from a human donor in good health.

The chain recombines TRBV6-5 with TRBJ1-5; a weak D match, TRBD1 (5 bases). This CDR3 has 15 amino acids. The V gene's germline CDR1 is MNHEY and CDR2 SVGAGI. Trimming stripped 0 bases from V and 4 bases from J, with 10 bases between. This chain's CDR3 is CASSYSGPGNQPQHF. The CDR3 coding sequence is TGTGCCAGCAGTTACTCGGGGCCTGGGAATCAGCCCCAGCATTTT.

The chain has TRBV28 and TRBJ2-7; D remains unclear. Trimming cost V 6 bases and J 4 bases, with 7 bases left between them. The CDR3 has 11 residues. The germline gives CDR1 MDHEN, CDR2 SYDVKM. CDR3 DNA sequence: TGTGCCAGCAGCGAAACTTACGAGCAGTACTTC. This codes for CASSETYEQYF.

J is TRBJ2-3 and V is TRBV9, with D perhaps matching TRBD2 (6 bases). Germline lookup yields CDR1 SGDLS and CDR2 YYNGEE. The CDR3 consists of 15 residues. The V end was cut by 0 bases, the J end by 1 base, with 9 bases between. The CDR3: CASSVVPSGTDTQYF. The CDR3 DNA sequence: TGTGCCAGCAGCGTAGTCCCTAGCGGCACAGATACGCAGTATTTT.

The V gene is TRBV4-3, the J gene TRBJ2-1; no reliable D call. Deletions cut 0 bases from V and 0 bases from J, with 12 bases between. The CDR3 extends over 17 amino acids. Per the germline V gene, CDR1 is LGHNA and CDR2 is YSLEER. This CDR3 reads CASSQDAGLSSYNEQFF. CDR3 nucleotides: TGCGCCAGCAGCCAAGATGCAGGCCTGAGCTCCTACAATGAGCAGTTCTTC.

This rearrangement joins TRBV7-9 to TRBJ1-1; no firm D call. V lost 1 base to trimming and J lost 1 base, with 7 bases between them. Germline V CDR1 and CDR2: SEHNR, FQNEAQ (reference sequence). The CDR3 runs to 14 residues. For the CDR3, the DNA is TGTGCCAGCAGCTTAGTCCCGGGGAACACTGAAGCTTTCTTT. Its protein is CASSLVPGNTEAFF.

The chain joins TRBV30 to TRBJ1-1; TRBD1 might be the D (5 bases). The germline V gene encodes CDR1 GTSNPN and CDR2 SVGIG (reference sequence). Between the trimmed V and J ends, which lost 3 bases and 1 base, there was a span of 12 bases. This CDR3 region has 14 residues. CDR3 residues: CAWRTPTGNTEAFF. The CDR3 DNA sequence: TGTGCCTGGAGAACTCCCACAGGGAACACTGAAGCTTTCTTT.

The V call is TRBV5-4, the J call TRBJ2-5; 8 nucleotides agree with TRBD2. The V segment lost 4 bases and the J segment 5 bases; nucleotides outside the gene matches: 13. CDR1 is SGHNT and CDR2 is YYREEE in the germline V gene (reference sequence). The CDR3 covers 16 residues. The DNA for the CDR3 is TGTGCCAGCAGCGCGTCGCCTCTGCGGGGGGCGGAGACCCAGTACTTC. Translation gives CASSASPLRGAETQYF.

In DNA, the CDR3 is TGTGCCTGGAGCGACAACAGACCCTCCGGACAGGGTCCTGGAAACACCATATATTTT. Encoded protein: CAWSDNRPSGQGPGNTIYF. The chain uses TRBV30 and TRBJ1-3, with 8 bases that match TRBD1. V lost 3 bases to trimming and J lost 2 bases; unmatched junction nucleotides: 18. The CDR3 runs to 19 residues. Germline CDR1 GTSNPN, CDR2 SVGIG (reference sequence).

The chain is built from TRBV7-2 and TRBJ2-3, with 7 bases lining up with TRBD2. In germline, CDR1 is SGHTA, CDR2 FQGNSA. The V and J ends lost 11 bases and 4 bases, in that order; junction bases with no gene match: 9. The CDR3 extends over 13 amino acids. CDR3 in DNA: TGTGCCGGTGCGGGAGACATCGCAGATACGCAGTATTTT. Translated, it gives CAGAGDIADTQYF.

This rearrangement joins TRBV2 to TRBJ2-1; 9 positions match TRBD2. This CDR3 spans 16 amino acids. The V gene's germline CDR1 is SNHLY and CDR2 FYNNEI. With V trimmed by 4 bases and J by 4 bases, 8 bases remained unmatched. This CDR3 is CASSGGASGAYNEQFF. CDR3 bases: TGTGCCAGCAGTGGAGGTGCTAGCGGGGCATACAATGAGCAGTTCTTC.

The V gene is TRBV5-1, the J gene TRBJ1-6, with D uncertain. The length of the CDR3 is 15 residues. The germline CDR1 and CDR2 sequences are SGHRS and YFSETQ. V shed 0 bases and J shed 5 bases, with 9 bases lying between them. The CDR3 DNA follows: TGCGCCAGCAGCTTGGCCTTTACAGATAATTCACCCCTCCACTTT. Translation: CASSLAFTDNSPLHF.

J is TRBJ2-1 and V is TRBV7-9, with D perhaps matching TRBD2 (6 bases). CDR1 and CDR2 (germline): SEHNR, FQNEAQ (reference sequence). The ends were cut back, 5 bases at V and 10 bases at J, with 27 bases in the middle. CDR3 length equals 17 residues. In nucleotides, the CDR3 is TGTGCCAGCAGCCCCCGCCGGACTACCCGATGGCTTGTGGAGCAGTTCTTC. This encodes CASSPRRTTRWLVEQFF.

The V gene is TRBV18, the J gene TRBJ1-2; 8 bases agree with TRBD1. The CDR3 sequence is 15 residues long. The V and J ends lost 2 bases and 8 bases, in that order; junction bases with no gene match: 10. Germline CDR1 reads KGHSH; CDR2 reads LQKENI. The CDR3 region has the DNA TGTGCCAGCTCACCAACGGGGACAGGCGTTCCAGGCTACACCTTC. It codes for CASSPTGTGVPGYTF.

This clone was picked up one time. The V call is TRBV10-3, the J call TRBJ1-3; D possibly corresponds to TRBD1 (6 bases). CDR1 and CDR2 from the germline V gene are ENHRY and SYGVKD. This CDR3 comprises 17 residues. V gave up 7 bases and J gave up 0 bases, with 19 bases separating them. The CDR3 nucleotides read TGTGCCATCACAGAAAAACAGGGCCCAAGCTCTGGAAACACCATATATTTT. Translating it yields CAITEKQGPSSGNTIYF.

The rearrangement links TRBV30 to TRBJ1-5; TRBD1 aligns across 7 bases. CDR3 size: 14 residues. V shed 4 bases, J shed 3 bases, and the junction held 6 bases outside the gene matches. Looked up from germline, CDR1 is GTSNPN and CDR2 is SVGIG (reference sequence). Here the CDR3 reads CAWKSGTDNQPQHF. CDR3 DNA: TGTGCCTGGAAGTCCGGGACAGACAATCAGCCCCAGCATTTT.

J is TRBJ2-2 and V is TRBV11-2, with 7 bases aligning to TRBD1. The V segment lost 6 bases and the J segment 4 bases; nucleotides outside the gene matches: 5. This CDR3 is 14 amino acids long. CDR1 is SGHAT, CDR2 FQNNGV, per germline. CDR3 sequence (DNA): TGTGCCAGCAGTCGTAACAGGGGCACCGGGGAGCTGTTTTTT. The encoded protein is CASSRNRGTGELFF.

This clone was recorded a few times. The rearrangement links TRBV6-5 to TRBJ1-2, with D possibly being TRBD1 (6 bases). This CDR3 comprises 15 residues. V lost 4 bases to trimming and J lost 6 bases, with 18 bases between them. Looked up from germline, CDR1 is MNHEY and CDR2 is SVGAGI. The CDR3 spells CASSSGNRDNDGYTF. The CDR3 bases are TGTGCCAGCAGTTCCGGCAACCGGGACAATGATGGCTACACCTTC.

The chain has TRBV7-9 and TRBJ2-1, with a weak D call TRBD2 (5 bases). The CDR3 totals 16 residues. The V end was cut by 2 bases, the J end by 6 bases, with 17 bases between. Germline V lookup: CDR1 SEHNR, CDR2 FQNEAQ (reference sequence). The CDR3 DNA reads TGTGCCAGCAGCTTAATTGTTTTGTCGGCGGGCAATGAGCAGTTCTTC. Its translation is CASSLIVLSAGNEQFF.

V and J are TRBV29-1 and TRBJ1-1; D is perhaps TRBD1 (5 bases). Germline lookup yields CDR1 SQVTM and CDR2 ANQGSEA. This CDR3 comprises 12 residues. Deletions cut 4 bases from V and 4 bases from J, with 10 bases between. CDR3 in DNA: TGCAGCGTTGGGGGGGGAAGCACTGAAGCTTTCTTT. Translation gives CSVGGGSTEAFF.

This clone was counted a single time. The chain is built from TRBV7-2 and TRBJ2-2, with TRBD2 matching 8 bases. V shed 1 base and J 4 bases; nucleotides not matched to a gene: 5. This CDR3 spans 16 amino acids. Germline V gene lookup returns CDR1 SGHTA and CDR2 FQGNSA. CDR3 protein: CASSLVPAGGTGELFF. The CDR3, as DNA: TGTGCCAGCAGCTTAGTCCCTGCGGGAGGCACCGGGGAGCTGTTTTTT.

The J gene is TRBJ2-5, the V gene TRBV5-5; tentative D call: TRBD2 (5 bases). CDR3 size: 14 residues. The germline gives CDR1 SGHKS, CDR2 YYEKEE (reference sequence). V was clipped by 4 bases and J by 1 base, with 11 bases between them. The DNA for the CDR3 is TGTGCCAGCAGCCCACCGGGGTTCCAAGAGACCCAGTACTTC. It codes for CASSPPGFQETQYF. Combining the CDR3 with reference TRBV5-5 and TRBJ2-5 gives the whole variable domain DAGVTQSPTHLIKTRGQQVTLRCSPISGHKSVSWYQQVLGQGPQFIFQYYEKEERGRGNFPDRFSARQFPNYSSELNVNALLLGDSALYLCASSPPGFQETQYFGPGTRLLVL.

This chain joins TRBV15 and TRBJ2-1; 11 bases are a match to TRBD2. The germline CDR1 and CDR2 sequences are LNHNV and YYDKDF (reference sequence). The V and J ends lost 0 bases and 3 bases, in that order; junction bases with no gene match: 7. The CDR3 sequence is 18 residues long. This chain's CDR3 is CATSRDSIAGGIYNEQFF. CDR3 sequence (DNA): TGTGCCACCAGCAGAGACTCCATAGCGGGAGGGATCTACAATGAGCAGTTCTTC.

CDR3 nucleotides: TGCGCCAGCAATAGCGGGAGGGCCACAGATACGCAGTATTTT. It is translated as CASNSGRATDTQYF. The V and J genes are TRBV10-2 and TRBJ2-3, with 11 nucleotides matching TRBD2. This CDR3 region has 14 residues. Trimming cost V 7 bases and J 2 bases; bases outside gene matches: 2. Germline V gives CDR1 WSHSY, CDR2 SAAADI.